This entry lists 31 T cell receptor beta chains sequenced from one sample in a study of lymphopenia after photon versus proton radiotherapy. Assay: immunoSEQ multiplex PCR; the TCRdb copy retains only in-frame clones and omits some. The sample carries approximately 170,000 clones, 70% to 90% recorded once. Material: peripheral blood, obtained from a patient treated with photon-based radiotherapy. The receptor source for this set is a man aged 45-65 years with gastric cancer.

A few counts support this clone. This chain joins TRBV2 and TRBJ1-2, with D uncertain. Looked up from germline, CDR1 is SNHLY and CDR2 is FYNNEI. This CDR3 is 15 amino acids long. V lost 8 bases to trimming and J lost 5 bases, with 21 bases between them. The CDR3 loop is CASLPDAGYAYGYTF. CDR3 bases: TGTGCCAGCCTCCCGGACGCTGGGTATGCATATGGCTACACCTTC.

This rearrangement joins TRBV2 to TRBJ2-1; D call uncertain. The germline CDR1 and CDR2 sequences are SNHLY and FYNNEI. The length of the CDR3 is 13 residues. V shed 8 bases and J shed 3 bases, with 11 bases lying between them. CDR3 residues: CASRSELYNEQFF. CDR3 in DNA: TGTGCCAGCCGATCAGAGCTCTACAATGAGCAGTTCTTC.

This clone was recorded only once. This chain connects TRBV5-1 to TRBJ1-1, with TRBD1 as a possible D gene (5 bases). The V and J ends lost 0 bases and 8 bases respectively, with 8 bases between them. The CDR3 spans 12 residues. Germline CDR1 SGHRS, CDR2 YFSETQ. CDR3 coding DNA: TGCGCCAGCAGCTTGGGGACAAGAGAAGCTTTCTTT. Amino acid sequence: CASSLGTREAFF.

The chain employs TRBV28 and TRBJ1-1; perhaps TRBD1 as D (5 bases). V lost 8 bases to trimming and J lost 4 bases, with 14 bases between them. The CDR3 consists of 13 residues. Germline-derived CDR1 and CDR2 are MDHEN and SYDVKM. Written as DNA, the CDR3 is TGTGCCAGCCACCTCGGGGGACGCACTGAAGCTTTCTTT. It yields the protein CASHLGGRTEAFF.

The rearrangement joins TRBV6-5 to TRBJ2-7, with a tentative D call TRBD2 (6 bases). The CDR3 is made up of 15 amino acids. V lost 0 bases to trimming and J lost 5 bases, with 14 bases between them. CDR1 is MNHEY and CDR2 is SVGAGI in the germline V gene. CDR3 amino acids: CASSYSWLANHEQYF. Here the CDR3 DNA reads TGTGCCAGCAGTTACTCGTGGCTAGCGAACCACGAGCAGTACTTC.

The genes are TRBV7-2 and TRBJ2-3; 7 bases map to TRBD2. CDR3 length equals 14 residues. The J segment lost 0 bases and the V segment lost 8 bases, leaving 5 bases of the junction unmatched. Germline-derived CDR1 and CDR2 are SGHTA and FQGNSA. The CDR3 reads CASRGGTSTDTQYF. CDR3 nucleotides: TGTGCCAGCCGGGGAGGGACTAGCACAGATACGCAGTATTTT.

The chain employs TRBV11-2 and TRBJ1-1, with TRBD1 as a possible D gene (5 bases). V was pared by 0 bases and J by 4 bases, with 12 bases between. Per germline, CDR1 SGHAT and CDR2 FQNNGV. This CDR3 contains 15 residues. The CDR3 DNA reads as TGTGCCAGCAGCTTAGATTCACGGGGGGTCACTGAAGCTTTCTTT. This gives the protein CASSLDSRGVTEAFF.

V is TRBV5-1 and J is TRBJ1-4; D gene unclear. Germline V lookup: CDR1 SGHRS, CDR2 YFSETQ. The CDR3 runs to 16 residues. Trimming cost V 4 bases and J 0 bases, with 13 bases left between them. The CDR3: CASSLGSTPTNEKLFF. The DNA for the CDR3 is TGCGCCAGCAGCCTCGGATCCACACCAACTAATGAAAAACTGTTTTTT.

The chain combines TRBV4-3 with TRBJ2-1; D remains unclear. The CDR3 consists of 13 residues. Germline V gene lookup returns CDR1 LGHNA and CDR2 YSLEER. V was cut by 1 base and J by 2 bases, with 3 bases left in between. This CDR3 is CASSQGAYNEQFF. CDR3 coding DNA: TGCGCCAGCAGCCAAGGGGCCTACAATGAGCAGTTCTTC.

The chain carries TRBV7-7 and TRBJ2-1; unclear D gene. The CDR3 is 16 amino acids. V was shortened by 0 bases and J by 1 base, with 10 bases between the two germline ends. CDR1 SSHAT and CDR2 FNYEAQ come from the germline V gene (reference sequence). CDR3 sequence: CASSLAGSRSYNEQFF. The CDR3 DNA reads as TGTGCCAGCAGCTTAGCAGGTAGTAGATCCTACAATGAGCAGTTCTTC. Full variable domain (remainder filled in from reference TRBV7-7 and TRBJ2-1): GAGVSQSPRYKVTKRGQDVTLRCDPISSHATLYWYQQALGQGPEFLTYFNYEAQPDKSGLPSDRFSAERPEGSISTLTIQRTEQRDSAMYRCASSLAGSRSYNEQFFGPGTRLTVL.

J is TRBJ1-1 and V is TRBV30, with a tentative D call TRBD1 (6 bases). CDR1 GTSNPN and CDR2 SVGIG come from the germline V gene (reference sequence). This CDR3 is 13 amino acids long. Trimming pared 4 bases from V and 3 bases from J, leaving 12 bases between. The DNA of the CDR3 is TGTGCCTGGACCCGGGACACCTACACTGAAGCTTTCTTT. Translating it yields CAWTRDTYTEAFF.

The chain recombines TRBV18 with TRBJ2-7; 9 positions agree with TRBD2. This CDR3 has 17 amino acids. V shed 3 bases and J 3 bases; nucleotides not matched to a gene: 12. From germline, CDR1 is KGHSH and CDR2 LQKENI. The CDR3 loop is CASSPPLGGTSSYEQYF. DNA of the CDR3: TGTGCCAGCTCACCCCCTCTAGGGGGGACTAGCAGCTACGAGCAGTACTTC. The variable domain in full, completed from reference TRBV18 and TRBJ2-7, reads NAGVMQNPRHLVRRRGQEARLRCSPMKGHSHVYWYRQLPEEGLKFMVYLQKENIIDESGMPKERFSAEFPKEGPSILRIQQVVRGDSAAYFCASSPPLGGTSSYEQYFGPGTRLTVT.

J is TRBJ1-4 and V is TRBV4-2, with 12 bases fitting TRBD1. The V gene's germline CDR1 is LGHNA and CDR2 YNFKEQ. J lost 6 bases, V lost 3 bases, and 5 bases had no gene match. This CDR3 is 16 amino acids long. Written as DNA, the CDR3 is TGTGCCAGCAGCCAGGGCGGGACAGGGGGCGATGAAAAACTGTTTTTT. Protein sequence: CASSQGGTGGDEKLFF.

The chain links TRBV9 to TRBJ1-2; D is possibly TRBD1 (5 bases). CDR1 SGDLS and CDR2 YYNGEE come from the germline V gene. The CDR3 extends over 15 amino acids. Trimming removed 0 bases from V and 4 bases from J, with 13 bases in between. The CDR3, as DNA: TGTGCCAGCAGCGTAGTACCAACAGGTGGCTATGGCTACACCTTC. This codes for CASSVVPTGGYGYTF.

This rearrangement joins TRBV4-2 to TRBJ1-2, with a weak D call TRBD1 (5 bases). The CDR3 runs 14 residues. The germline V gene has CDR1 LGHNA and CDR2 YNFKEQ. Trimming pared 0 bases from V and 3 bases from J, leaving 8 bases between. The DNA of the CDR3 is TGTGCCAGCAGCCAAGAAGACAGTCACTATGGCTACACCTTC. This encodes CASSQEDSHYGYTF.

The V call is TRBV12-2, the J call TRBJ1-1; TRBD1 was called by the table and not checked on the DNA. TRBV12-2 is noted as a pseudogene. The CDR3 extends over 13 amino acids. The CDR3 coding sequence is TGTGCAAGTCGCTTTGGACACGCCACGGAAGCTTTCTTT. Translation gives CASRFGHATEAFF.

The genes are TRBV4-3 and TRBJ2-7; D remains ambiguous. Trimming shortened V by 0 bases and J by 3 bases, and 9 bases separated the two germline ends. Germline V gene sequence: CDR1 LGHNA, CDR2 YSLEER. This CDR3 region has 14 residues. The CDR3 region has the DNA TGCGCCAGCAGCCAAGAAGGGCAAGACTACGAGCAGTACTTC. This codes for CASSQEGQDYEQYF.

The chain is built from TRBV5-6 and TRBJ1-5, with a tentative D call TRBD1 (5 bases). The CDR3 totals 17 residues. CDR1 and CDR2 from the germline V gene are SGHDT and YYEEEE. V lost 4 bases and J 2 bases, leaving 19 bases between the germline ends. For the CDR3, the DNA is TGTGCCAGCAGCGTGCGCAGGGTCCAGGGTGGCAATCAGCCCCAGCATTTT. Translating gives CASSVRRVQGGNQPQHF.

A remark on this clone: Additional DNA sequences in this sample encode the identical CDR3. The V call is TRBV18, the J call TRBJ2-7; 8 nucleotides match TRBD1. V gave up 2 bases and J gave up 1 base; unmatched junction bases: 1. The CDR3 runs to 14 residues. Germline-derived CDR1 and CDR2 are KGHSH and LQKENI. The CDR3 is CASSPGTGSYEQYF. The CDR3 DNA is TGTGCCAGCTCACCAGGGACAGGTTCCTACGAGCAGTACTTC.

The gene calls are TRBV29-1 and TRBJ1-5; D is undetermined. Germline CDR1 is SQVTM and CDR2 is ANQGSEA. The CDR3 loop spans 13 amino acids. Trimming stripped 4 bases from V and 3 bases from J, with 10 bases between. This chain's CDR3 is CSVVEENNQPQHF. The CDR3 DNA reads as TGCAGCGTTGTTGAGGAGAACAATCAGCCCCAGCATTTT. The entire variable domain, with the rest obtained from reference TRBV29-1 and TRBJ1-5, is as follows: SAVISQKPSRDICQRGTSLTIQCQVDSQVTMMFWYRQQPGQSLTLIATANQGSEATYESGFVIDKFPISRPNLTFSTLTVSNMSPEDSSIYLCSVVEENNQPQHFGDGTRLSIL.

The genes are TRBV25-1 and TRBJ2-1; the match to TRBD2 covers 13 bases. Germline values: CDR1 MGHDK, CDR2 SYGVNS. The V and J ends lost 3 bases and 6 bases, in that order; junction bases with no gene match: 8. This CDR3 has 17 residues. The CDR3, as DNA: TGTGCCAGCAGTGAGGACAGGGGGACTAGCGGGACCAATGAGCAGTTCTTC. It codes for CASSEDRGTSGTNEQFF.

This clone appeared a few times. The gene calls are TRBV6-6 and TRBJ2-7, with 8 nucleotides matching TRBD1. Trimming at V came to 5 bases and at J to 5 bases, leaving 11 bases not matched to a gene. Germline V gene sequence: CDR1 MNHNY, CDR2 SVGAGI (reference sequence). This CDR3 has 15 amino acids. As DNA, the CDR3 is TGTGCCAGCAGTCAGCAGCCGGGACAGGCAAACGAGCAGTACTTC. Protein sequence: CASSQQPGQANEQYF.

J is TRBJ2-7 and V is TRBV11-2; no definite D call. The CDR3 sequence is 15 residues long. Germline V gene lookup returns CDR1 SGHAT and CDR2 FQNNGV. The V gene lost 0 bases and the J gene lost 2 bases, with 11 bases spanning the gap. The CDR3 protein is CASSLDFSLTYEQYF. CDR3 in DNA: TGTGCCAGCAGCTTAGATTTCTCGTTAACCTACGAGCAGTACTTC.

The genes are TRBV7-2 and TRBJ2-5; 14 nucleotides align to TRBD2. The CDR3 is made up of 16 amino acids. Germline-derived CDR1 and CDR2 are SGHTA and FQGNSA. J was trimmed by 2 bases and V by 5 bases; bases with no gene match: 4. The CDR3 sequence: CASSPRLAGGQETQYF. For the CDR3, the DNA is TGTGCCAGCAGCCCACGACTAGCGGGAGGGCAAGAGACCCAGTACTTC.

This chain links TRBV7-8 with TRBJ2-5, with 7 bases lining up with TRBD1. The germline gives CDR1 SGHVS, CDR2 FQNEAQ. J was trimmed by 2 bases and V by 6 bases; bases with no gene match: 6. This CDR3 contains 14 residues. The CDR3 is CASRKRGLQETQYF. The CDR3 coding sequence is TGTGCCAGCAGGAAGAGGGGGCTTCAAGAGACCCAGTACTTC.

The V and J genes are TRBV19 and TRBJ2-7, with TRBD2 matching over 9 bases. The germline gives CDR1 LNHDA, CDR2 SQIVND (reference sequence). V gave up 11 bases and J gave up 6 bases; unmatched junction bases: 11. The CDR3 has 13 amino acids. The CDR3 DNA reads TGTGCCGCTTCTAGCGGGGACCGCTTCGAGCAGTACTTC. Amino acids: CAASSGDRFEQYF.

In DNA, the CDR3 is TGCGCCAGCAGCCAGGACTTAACAGTAACTTTCTTT. This sequence encodes CASSQDLTVTFF. The J gene is TRBJ1-1, the V gene TRBV5-1; D unclear. This CDR3 region has 12 residues. Trimming took off 4 bases at V and 12 bases at J, with 16 bases between the two ends. Looked up from germline, CDR1 is SGHRS and CDR2 is YFSETQ.

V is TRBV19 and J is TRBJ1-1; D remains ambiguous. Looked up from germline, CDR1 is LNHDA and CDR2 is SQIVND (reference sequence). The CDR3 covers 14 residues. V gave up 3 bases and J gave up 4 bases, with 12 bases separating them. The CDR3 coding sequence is TGTGCCAGTAGTATGGTCCGCTTGGGCACTGAAGCTTTCTTT. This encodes CASSMVRLGTEAFF.

The CDR3 is CASSTRTGPGGYTF. In nucleotides, the CDR3 is TGTGCCAGCAGCACCCGGACCGGTCCAGGCGGCTACACCTTC. The rearrangement links TRBV11-2 to TRBJ1-2; D call uncertain. The CDR3 covers 14 residues. Looked up from germline, CDR1 is SGHAT and CDR2 is FQNNGV. Trimming left V 5 bases short and J 8 bases short, with 18 bases between.

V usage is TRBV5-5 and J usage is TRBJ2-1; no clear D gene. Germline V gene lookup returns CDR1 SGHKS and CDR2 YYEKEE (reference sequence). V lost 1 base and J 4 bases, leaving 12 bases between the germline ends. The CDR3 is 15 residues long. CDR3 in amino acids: CASSLFSELYNEQFF. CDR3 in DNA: TGTGCCAGCAGCTTGTTCTCGGAACTTTACAATGAGCAGTTCTTC.

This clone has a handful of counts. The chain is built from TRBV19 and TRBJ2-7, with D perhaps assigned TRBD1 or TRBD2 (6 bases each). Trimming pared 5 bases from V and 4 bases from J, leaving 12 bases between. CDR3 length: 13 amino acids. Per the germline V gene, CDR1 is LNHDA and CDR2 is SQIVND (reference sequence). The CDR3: CASSAGGGYEQYF. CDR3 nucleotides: TGTGCCAGTAGTGCCGGGGGCGGATACGAGCAGTACTTC.